The 9 T cell receptor beta chains below come from one sample, sequenced in a study of T cell clones after liver transplantation. Data came from immunoSEQ multiplex PCR; TCRdb stores just in-frame clones and leaves some out. The table lists about 74,000 clones, about four fifths of them singletons. The starting material was CD4+ T cells from blood, obtained before liver transplant. The receptors shown here come from a human donor who received a liver transplant.

The chain joins TRBV7-2 to TRBJ1-2, with D possibly being TRBD1 (6 bases). V was pared by 10 bases and J by 0 bases, with 21 bases between. The germline CDR1 and CDR2 sequences are SGHTA and FQGNSA. CDR3 length: 16 amino acids. The CDR3 sequence is CATVGAEGGTNYGYTF. CDR3 bases: TGTGCCACCGTTGGGGCTGAGGGGGGGACTAACTATGGCTACACCTTC.

V is TRBV6-5 and J is TRBJ1-5; D ambiguous. V lost 8 bases, J lost 9 bases, and 11 bases lay in between. The germline V gene has CDR1 MNHEY and CDR2 SVGAGI. The CDR3 runs to 11 residues. In nucleotides, the CDR3 is TGTGCCAGCGGCTCCGAGAGGCCCCAGCATTTT. This codes for CASGSERPQHF.

This rearrangement joins TRBV13 to TRBJ1-3; TRBD1 is a possible D gene (5 bases). The V end lost 4 bases, the J end lost 0 bases, and 13 bases lay between the germline ends. Germline loops: CDR1 PRHDT, CDR2 FYEKMQ (reference sequence). The CDR3 has 16 amino acids. The DNA for the CDR3 is TGTGCCAGCAGCTCTGACGGGGCCCTCTCTGGAAACACCATATATTTT. Encoded protein: CASSSDGALSGNTIYF.

This rearrangement joins TRBV6-1 to TRBJ1-4; D remains ambiguous. V lost 4 bases and J lost 0, with 15 bases in between. Germline CDR1 and CDR2: MNHNS and SASEGT. The CDR3 runs to 17 residues. The CDR3 is CASSGRYSSTTNEKLFF. The CDR3 DNA reads TGTGCCAGCAGTGGCCGATACTCCTCCACAACTAATGAAAAACTGTTTTTT.

This chain joins TRBV19 and TRBJ2-1, with a tentative D call TRBD1 (7 bases). Germline-derived CDR1 and CDR2 are LNHDA and SQIVND (reference sequence). The V gene lost 7 bases and the J gene lost 8 bases, with 24 bases spanning the gap. This CDR3 contains 16 residues. The CDR3, as DNA: TGTGCCAGTACCGCGAGGTGGTCAGGGGGGCGTCATGAGCAGTTCTTC. Translated, it gives CASTARWSGGRHEQFF. Complete variable domain (other parts from reference TRBV19 and TRBJ2-1): DGGITQSPKYLFRKEGQNVTLSCEQNLNHDAMYWYRQDPGQGLRLIYYSQIVNDFQKGDIAEGYSVSREKKESFPLTVTSAQKNPTAFYLCASTARWSGGRHEQFFGPGTRLTVL.

In this sample, this clone turned up a few times. This rearrangement joins TRBV14 to TRBJ1-3, with TRBD1 matching 8 bases. There are 15 residues in the CDR3. With V trimmed by 4 bases and J by 2 bases, 4 bases remained unmatched. The germline CDR1 and CDR2 sequences are SGHDN and FVKESK. CDR3 coding DNA: TGTGCCAGCAGCCGGACAGGGACGGCTGGAAACACCATATATTTT. This sequence encodes CASSRTGTAGNTIYF. The whole variable domain, filled in from reference TRBV14 and TRBJ1-3, reads EAGVTQFPSHSVIEKGQTVTLRCDPISGHDNLYWYRRVMGKEIKFLLHFVKESKQDESGMPNNRFLAERTGGTYSTLKVQPAELEDSGVYFCASSRTGTAGNTIYFGEGSWLTVV.

The chain joins TRBV5-1 to TRBJ1-3; unclear D gene. Between the trimmed V and J ends, which lost 2 bases and 0 bases, there was a span of 6 bases. This CDR3 has 14 amino acids. Germline-derived CDR1 and CDR2 are SGHRS and YFSETQ. The CDR3 region is CASSLLDSGNTIYF. The CDR3 nucleotides read TGCGCCAGCAGCTTATTAGACTCTGGAAACACCATATATTTT.

V gene TRBV6-1 combines with J gene TRBJ2-7; 12 nucleotides align to TRBD2. J was trimmed by 3 bases and V by 8 bases; bases with no gene match: 8. The CDR3 runs 15 residues. Germline loops: CDR1 MNHNS, CDR2 SASEGT. The CDR3 region is CASRRLAGDGYEQYF. In DNA form, the CDR3 reads TGTGCCAGCCGCCGACTAGCGGGAGATGGCTACGAGCAGTACTTC.

The chain is built from TRBV10-3 and TRBJ2-3; 11 bases line up with TRBD1. Germline CDR1 ENHRY, CDR2 SYGVKD. The CDR3 runs 18 residues. The V gene end was trimmed by 4 bases and the J gene end by 5 bases; junction bases not matched to a gene: 14. In nucleotides, the CDR3 is TGTGCCATCAGTGCCCCCCTCGGGACAGGGGGGGTGAAAGATACGCAGTATTTT. It yields the protein CAISAPLGTGGVKDTQYF.